One sample yielded the 17 T cell receptor beta chains listed below, sequenced in a study of blood T cell repertoires in COVID-19. This table comes from immunoSEQ multiplex PCR, and its TCRdb copy is limited to in-frame clones, with some not included. Of 200,000 to 300,000 clones in the sample, 82% were seen once. Sequenced input: peripheral blood. These receptors all come from a woman aged 60-70 years with active or convalescent COVID-19.

The chain links TRBV30 to TRBJ1-5; D uncertain. Germline assignment: CDR1 GTSNPN and CDR2 SVGIG (reference sequence). CDR3 length equals 12 residues. Trimming removed 2 bases from V and 7 bases from J, with 9 bases in between. Here the CDR3 reads CAWSPSGQPQHF. CDR3 sequence (DNA): TGTGCCTGGAGTCCATCGGGGCAGCCCCAGCATTTT.

This chain links TRBV27 with TRBJ2-7; D remains unclear. This CDR3 comprises 12 residues. V was trimmed by 3 bases and J by 5 bases, leaving 8 bases between them. Germline lookup yields CDR1 MNHEY and CDR2 SMNVEV (reference sequence). CDR3 nucleotides: TGTGCCAGCAGTTTGGATCGGGACGAGCAGTACTTC. It yields the protein CASSLDRDEQYF.

The rearrangement joins TRBV6-6 to TRBJ1-1; 9 positions agree with TRBD1. This CDR3 spans 14 amino acids. V was clipped by 4 bases and J by 4 bases; unmatched bases: 4. Germline CDR1 reads MNHNY; CDR2 reads SVGAGI (reference sequence). The CDR3 nucleotides read TGTGCCAGCAGTTGGACAGGGGAGAGCACTGAAGCTTTCTTT. This sequence encodes CASSWTGESTEAFF.

J is TRBJ2-3 and V is TRBV7-3; 8 bases agree with TRBD2. Per germline, CDR1 SGHTA and CDR2 FQGTGA. Germline trimming cut 0 bases from V and 2 bases from J; bases unmatched to any gene: 10. This CDR3 spans 18 amino acids. Written as DNA, the CDR3 is TGTGCCAGCAGCTTAACTGGCCCAGCGGGGGTTTTCACAGATACGCAGTATTTT. Translated: CASSLTGPAGVFTDTQYF.

The chain combines TRBV2 with TRBJ2-7, with no clear D. The CDR3 is 14 amino acids. V was shortened by 4 bases and J by 5 bases, with 15 bases between the two germline ends. Per the germline V gene, CDR1 is SNHLY and CDR2 is FYNNEI. In nucleotides, the CDR3 is TGTGCCAGCAGTGTCGTTAGAGATACCCACGAGCAGTACTTC. Translating gives CASSVVRDTHEQYF.

This clone was seen a few times. V and J are TRBV28 and TRBJ1-2, with a tentative D call TRBD1 (6 bases). CDR1 and CDR2 from the germline V gene are MDHEN and SYDVKM. The V end lost 7 bases, the J end lost 2 bases, and 11 bases lay between the germline ends. This CDR3 contains 13 residues. This chain's CDR3 is CASKVTGNYGYTF. CDR3 sequence (DNA): TGTGCCAGCAAAGTGACAGGCAACTATGGCTACACCTTC.

Here the CDR3 reads CASSDGAGGQETQYF. DNA for the CDR3: TGTGCCAGCAGCGATGGAGCGGGGGGCCAAGAGACCCAGTACTTC. This sequence joins TRBV7-3 and TRBJ2-5; 9 nucleotides line up with TRBD2. The germline gives CDR1 SGHTA, CDR2 FQGTGA. This CDR3 has 15 residues. Trimming removed 5 bases from V and 1 base from J; junction bases left unmatched: 5.

This clone came up a few times. V gene TRBV5-1 combines with J gene TRBJ1-1; TRBD1 matches at 9 bases. The CDR3 is 17 amino acids. J gave up 1 base and V 0 bases, and 7 bases lay outside the gene matches. Per the germline V gene, CDR1 is SGHRS and CDR2 is YFSETQ. In DNA form, the CDR3 reads TGCGCCAGCAGCTTGGTTGGACAGGGGATGGGGAACACTGAAGCTTTCTTT. Translated: CASSLVGQGMGNTEAFF.

CDR3 region: CASSAGLAGGYQETQYF. The CDR3 nucleotides are TGTGCCAGCAGTGCGGGACTAGCGGGGGGGTACCAAGAGACCCAGTACTTC. The chain carries TRBV6-1 and TRBJ2-5, with 16 bases identical to TRBD2. The V gene end was trimmed by 4 bases and the J gene end by 0 bases; junction bases not matched to a gene: 2. Germline values: CDR1 MNHNS, CDR2 SASEGT. The CDR3 runs to 17 residues.

The rearrangement links TRBV9 to TRBJ1-2; weak D call: TRBD1 (5 bases). The germline V and J ends were trimmed by 4 bases and 11 bases, with 12 bases remaining between them. CDR1 and CDR2 (germline): SGDLS, YYNGEE. CDR3 length equals 11 residues. CDR3 coding DNA: TGTGCCAGCAGCACACGACAGCTTTACACCTTC. Encoded protein: CASSTRQLYTF.

The gene calls are TRBV5-1 and TRBJ1-2, with D hard to call. In germline, CDR1 is SGHRS, CDR2 YFSETQ. The CDR3 is made up of 14 amino acids. V dropped 1 base and J dropped 5 bases, with 12 bases sitting between them. The CDR3 here is CASSLNLEGYGYTF. The CDR3 nucleotides read TGCGCCAGCAGCTTGAACTTGGAGGGATATGGCTACACCTTC.

The rearrangement uses TRBV28 and TRBJ1-2; no firm D call. From germline, CDR1 is MDHEN and CDR2 SYDVKM. V shed 7 bases and J shed 5 bases, with 14 bases lying between them. The CDR3 is 13 residues long. The DNA of the CDR3 is TGTGCCAGCATTCGCTCCGGAGGTTATGGCTACACCTTC. Encoded protein: CASIRSGGYGYTF.

The chain joins TRBV9 to TRBJ2-5; 7 bases agree with TRBD1. This CDR3 has 12 amino acids. From germline, CDR1 is SGDLS and CDR2 YYNGEE. J gave up 4 bases and V 6 bases, and 3 bases lay outside the gene matches. The CDR3 loop is CASNRGGETQYF. The CDR3 nucleotides read TGTGCCAGCAACAGGGGCGGAGAGACCCAGTACTTC.

The chain employs TRBV2 and TRBJ1-2; 7 bases are a match to TRBD1. In germline, CDR1 is SNHLY, CDR2 FYNNEI. The CDR3 runs to 13 residues. Unmatched junction bases numbered 5, after V lost 6 bases and J lost 4 bases. In nucleotides, the CDR3 is TGTGCCAGCAGCGGGGACAGCGGCTATGGCTACACCTTC. Translated: CASSGDSGYGYTF.

The chain links TRBV19 to TRBJ2-1; 7 bases align to TRBD2. This CDR3 is 15 amino acids long. J lost 0 bases, V lost 3 bases, and 2 bases had no gene match. The V gene's germline CDR1 is LNHDA and CDR2 SQIVND (reference sequence). CDR3 bases: TGTGCCAGTAGTATCTCGGGGGGCTCCTACAATGAGCAGTTCTTC. Amino acids: CASSISGGSYNEQFF. Full variable domain (outside the CDR3, taken from reference TRBV19 and TRBJ2-1): DGGITQSPKYLFRKEGQNVTLSCEQNLNHDAMYWYRQDPGQGLRLIYYSQIVNDFQKGDIAEGYSVSREKKESFPLTVTSAQKNPTAFYLCASSISGGSYNEQFFGPGTRLTVL.

Many counts were recorded for this clone. The gene calls are TRBV2 and TRBJ1-2, with 7 bases aligning to TRBD1. Losses at the gene ends were 8 bases for V and 0 bases for J; bases not matched to a gene: 12. Per the germline V gene, CDR1 is SNHLY and CDR2 is FYNNEI. The CDR3 spans 16 residues. CDR3 residues: CASERDRAFSNYGYTF. CDR3 coding DNA: TGTGCCAGCGAGAGGGACAGAGCCTTTTCTAACTATGGCTACACCTTC.

The rearrangement uses TRBV6-6 and TRBJ1-4; TRBD1 might be the D (6 bases). The CDR3 contains 16 residues. Germline CDR1 and CDR2: MNHNY and SVGAGI (reference sequence). Deletions cut 0 bases from V and 7 bases from J, with 15 bases between. The CDR3 DNA is TGTGCCAGCAGTTACTCGTCTGGGACACGGAGTGAAAAACTGTTTTTT. This encodes CASSYSSGTRSEKLFF.